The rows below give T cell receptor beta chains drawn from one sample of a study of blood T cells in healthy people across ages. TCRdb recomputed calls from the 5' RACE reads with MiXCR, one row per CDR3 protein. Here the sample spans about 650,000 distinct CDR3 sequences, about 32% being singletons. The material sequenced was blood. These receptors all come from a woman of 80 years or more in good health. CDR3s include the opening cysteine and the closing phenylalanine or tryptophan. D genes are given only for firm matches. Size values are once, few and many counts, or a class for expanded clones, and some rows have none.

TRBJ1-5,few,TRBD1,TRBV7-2,TGTGCCAGCAGCTTAGGGCCCGATGACAGGGGAGGTCAGCCCCAGCATTTT,CASSLGPDDRGGQPQHF
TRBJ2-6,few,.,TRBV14,TGTGCCAGCAGCCAAGATATAGGGTTAGGGGCCAACGTCCTGACTTTC,CASSQDIGLGANVLTF
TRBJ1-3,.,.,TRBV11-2,TGTGCCAGCAGCCCTGAGTTATTCTCTGGAAACACCATATATTTT,CASSPELFSGNTIYF
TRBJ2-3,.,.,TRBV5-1,TGCGCCAGCAGCTCGTCACAAGATACGCAGTATTTT,CASSSSQDTQYF
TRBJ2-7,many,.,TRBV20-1,TGCAGTGCTAGAGGATGGAGAGAATCCTACGAGCAGTACTTC,CSARGWRESYEQYF
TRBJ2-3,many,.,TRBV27,TGTGCCAGCAGTTTGACAGGGAGGGCGGCAGATACGCAGTATTTT,CASSLTGRAADTQYF
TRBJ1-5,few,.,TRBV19,TGTGCCAGTAGTATAGACCCCGGGGGGAGCAATCAGCCCCAGCATTTT,CASSIDPGGSNQPQHF
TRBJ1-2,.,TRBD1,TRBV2,TGTGCCAGCAGTGAAACAGGGGGCCCCTTACTCTATGGCTACACCTTC,CASSETGGPLLYGYTF
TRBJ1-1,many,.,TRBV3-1,TGTGCCAGCAGCCCCGGACGTCACATGAACACTGAAGCTTTCTTT,CASSPGRHMNTEAFF
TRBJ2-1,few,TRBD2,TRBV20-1,TGCAGTGCTAGAGATGCCAGCGGGGGGTACAATGAGCAGTTCTTC,CSARDASGGYNEQFF
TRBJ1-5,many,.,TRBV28,TGTGCCAGCAGTCCCTACCCTAGCCGGGGGAATAGCAATCAGCCCCAGCATTTT,CASSPYPSRGNSNQPQHF
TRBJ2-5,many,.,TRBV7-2,TGTGCCAGCAGGGGGGGGGCCTGGGAGACCCAGTACTTC,CASRGGAWETQYF
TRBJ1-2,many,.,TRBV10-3,TGTGCCATCAGGGGTTCAGCTAACTATGGCTACACCTTC,CAIRGSANYGYTF
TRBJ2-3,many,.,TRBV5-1,TGCGCCAGCAGCTATGATGCAGGGCGTAGCACAGATACGCAGTATTTT,CASSYDAGRSTDTQYF
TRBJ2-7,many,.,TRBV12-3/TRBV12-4,TGTGCCAGCAGTTTTACCGCCTACGAGCAGTACTTC,CASSFTAYEQYF
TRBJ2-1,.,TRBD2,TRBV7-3,TGTGCCAGCAGCAGCAGCGGGGGCGCGAACCAGTTCTTC,CASSSSGGANQFF
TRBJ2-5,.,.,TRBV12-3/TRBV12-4,TGTGCCAGCAGTTTAGGGATCCCGGGATTCCAAGAGACCCAGTACTTC,CASSLGIPGFQETQYF
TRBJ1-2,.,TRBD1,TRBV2,TGTGCCAGCAGTGAACAGGGGGCTGGTAGCTACACCTTC,CASSEQGAGSYTF
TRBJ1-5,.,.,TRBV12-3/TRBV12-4,TGTGCCAGCAGTTTCAACGTAGGGAATCAGCCCCAGCATTTT,CASSFNVGNQPQHF
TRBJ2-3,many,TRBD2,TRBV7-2,TGTGCCAGCAGCTTAGCCAGCGGGGGGACCCGATCAGATACGCAGTATTTT,CASSLASGGTRSDTQYF
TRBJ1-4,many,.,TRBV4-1,TGCGCCAGCAGCCAAGTTGCCCAGGGTTTTGAAAAACTGTTTTTT,CASSQVAQGFEKLFF
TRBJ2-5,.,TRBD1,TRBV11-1,TGTGCCAGCAGCATCCGGACAGGGCGCCGAGACTACAATGAGCAGTACTTC,CASSIRTGRRDYNEQYF
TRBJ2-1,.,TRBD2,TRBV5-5,TGTGCCAGCAGCTTGGTGCGGACTAGCGGGAGCAGGTCCTACAATGAGCAGTTCTTC,CASSLVRTSGSRSYNEQFF
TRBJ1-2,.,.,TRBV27,TGTGCCAGCAGTTTTGCGGGGACGAGTGGCTACACCTTC,CASSFAGTSGYTF
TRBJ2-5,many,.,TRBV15,TGTGCCACCAGCCCCAATCAGGGGAACCACCAAGAGACCCAGTACTTC,CATSPNQGNHQETQYF
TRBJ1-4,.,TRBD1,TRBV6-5,TGTGCCAGCAGTTACTCAAGCAGGGGGTCAACTAATGAAAAACGGTTTTTT,CASSYSSRGSTNEKRFF
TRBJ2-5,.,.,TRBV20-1,TGCAGTGCTAGCGGGACTGGGGAGCAGTACTTC,CSASGTGEQYF
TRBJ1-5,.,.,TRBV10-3,TGTGCCATCGGTGATGGTAGGGGGGAGGGCAATCAGCCCCAGCATTTT,CAIGDGRGEGNQPQHF
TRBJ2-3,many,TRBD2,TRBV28,TGTGCCAGCGGGTTGTCGGGAGGAACAGATACGCAGTATTTT,CASGLSGGTDTQYF
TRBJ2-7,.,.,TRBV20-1,TGCAGGGCCACCGGGACCGCGAGCTACGAGCAGTACTTC,CRATGTASYEQYF
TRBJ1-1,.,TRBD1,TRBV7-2,TGTGCCAGCAGCCGTGGACAGGGGGCTAGCACTGAAGCTTTCTTT,CASSRGQGASTEAFF
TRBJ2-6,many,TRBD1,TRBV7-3,TGTGCCAGCAGCTCCTTCCCTCCGCGGACAGGTGGCTCTGGGGCCAACGTCCTGACTTTC,CASSSFPPRTGGSGANVLTF
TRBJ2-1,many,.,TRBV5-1,TGCGCCAGCAGCCGCACGGGTAACCTGGAATACAATGAGCAGTTCTTC,CASSRTGNLEYNEQFF
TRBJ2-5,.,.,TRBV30,TGTGCCTGGAGTGTTAGGCGGGAAGAGACCCAGTACTTC,CAWSVRREETQYF
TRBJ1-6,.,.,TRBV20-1,TGCAGTGCTAGCCTCAATGGCAGGGTAAATTCACCCCTCCACTTT,CSASLNGRVNSPLHF
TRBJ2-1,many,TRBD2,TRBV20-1,TGCAGTGCTCGAGCGGGGGGGTATCTTGACAATGAGCAGTTCTTC,CSARAGGYLDNEQFF
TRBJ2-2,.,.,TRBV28,TGTGCCAGCAGTTCCGGGCCCTCGGAGCTGTTTTTT,CASSSGPSELFF
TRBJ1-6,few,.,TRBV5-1,TGCGCCAGCAGCTTGGTGTCCCGGACAGCTATTACCGGAGATTCACCCCTCCACTTT,CASSLVSRTAITGDSPLHF
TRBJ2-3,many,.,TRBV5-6,TGTGCCAGCAGCGGGATTGGGGGCACAGATACGCAGTATTTT,CASSGIGGTDTQYF
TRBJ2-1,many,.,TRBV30,TGTGCCTGGAGTAGGGGGAGCTCCTACAATGAGCAGTTCTTC,CAWSRGSSYNEQFF
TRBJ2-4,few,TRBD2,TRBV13,TGTGCCAGCAGGAAAAGGGGAGGGATAGCCAAAAACATTCAGTACTTC,CASRKRGGIAKNIQYF
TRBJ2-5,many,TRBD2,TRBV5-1,TGCGCCAGCAGCTTTGGACTAGCGGGGGGGCGAGAGACCCAGTACTTC,CASSFGLAGGRETQYF
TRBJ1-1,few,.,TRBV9,TGTGCCAGCAGCGTTCCTGGCACTGAAGCTTTCTTT,CASSVPGTEAFF
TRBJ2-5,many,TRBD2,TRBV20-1,TGCAGTGCTAAAGCGGGGGGGCGAGAGACCCAGTACTTC,CSAKAGGRETQYF
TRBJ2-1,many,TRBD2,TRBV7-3,TGTGCCAGCAGCCCTACTAGCGGGCGTGTCAATGAGCAGTTCTTC,CASSPTSGRVNEQFF
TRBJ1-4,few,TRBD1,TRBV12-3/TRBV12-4,TGTGCCAGCAGTCCGGGACAGGGTATTTCTAATGAAAAACTGTTTTTT,CASSPGQGISNEKLFF
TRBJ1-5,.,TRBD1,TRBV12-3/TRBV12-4,TGTGCCAGCACACCTACGACAGGGGAAAGCAATCAGCCCCAGCATTTT,CASTPTTGESNQPQHF
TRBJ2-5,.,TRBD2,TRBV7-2,TGTGCCAGCAGCTTAGGGCAGCGGGGGCAAGAGACCCAGTACTTC,CASSLGQRGQETQYF
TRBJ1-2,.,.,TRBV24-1,TGTGCCACCAGTGACTCCGTCGGACGTCGGGGCTACACCTTC,CATSDSVGRRGYTF
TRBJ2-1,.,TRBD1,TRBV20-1,TGCAGTGCTAGAGAGGACAGGGGTTCAGGGCAGTTCTTC,CSAREDRGSGQFF
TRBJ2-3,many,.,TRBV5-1,TGCGCCAGCAGCTTCGAAACAGGGCGCACAGATACGCAGTATTTT,CASSFETGRTDTQYF